This T cell receptor beta chain was observed in a study of memory CD8 T cells in hepatitis C reinfection. About the study: Two donors resolved primary infection, then developed chronic reinfection. Peak reinfection sampling occurred 3 to 8 weeks after detected reinfection.

The study's findings and limits: With 5 or 6 donors, public clonotype conclusions could not be definitive.

V shed 8 bases and J shed 1 base, with 14 bases lying between them. Per the germline V gene, CDR1 is MNHEY and CDR2 is SMNVEV (reference sequence). The CDR3 is 14 residues long. Indicated time point: peak reinfection, 3 to 8 weeks after reinfection detection. Sorted cells were sequenced directly ex vivo without any in vitro expansion. Total naive CD8 T cells were sorted as viable CD3+ CD8+ CD45RO- cells from two donors. A remark on this clone: Antigen unknown. The sample holds other DNA sequences that translate to the same CDR3.

Here immunoSEQ multiplex PCR was the method, and the copy in TCRdb shows in-frame clones only, minus some. The table shows roughly 43,000 clones, with around 89% occurring only once. This TCR derives from a man between 18 and 29 years old with hepatitis C virus infection. The sample was naive CD8+ T cells sorted from blood. The chain links TRBV27 to TRBJ1-1; D gene unclear. CDR3 nucleotide sequence: TGTGCCAGCCAGCTAACGGCGGGGAACACTGAAGCTTTCTTT. It translates to CASQLTAGNTEAFF.